Listed below are T cell receptor beta chains from one sample, sequenced in a study of T cell repertoires and Cas9 in healthy adults. Method: immunoSEQ multiplex PCR; TCRdb's copy keeps in-frame clones and lacks some. The repertoire consists of around 20,000 clones, with roughly nine tenths occurring once and the leading ten covering under 2%. Sample: CD4+ effector T cells (CD127+, CD25-, CD137-, CD154-) from PBMCs; culture status not recorded. The receptors shown here come from a human donor in good health. Both conserved end residues are part of each CDR3. D genes are given only for firm matches. Some rows have no size entry. The others give once, few or many, or a class for an expanded clone.

- | TRBJ1-2 | - | TRBV9 | CASSVGTGLRYGYTF | TGTGCCAGCAGCGTAGGTACAGGGTTGAGGTATGGCTACACCTTC
- | TRBJ1-2 | - | TRBV4-1 | CASSRIRQDSLTRGYTF | TGCGCCAGCAGCCGAATTCGCCAGGACAGTCTGACCCGGGGCTACACCTTC
- | TRBJ2-1 | - | TRBV9 | CASSVDQINYNEQFF | TGTGCCAGCAGCGTAGATCAAATTAACTACAATGAGCAGTTCTTC
- | TRBJ2-2 | - | TRBV5-1 | CASSLYRENTGELFF | TGCGCCAGCAGCTTGTATAGAGAGAACACCGGGGAGCTGTTTTTT
- | TRBJ1-1 | - | TRBV7-2 | CASSLGGASGTEAFF | TGTGCCAGCAGCTTAGGAGGGGCCTCGGGCACTGAAGCTTTCTTT
- | TRBJ1-2 | - | TRBV6-4 | CASSARGQYGYTF | TGTGCCAGCAGTGCCCGGGGCCAATATGGCTACACCTTC
- | TRBJ1-1 | - | TRBV5-1 | CASSLGQNGEAFF | TGCGCCAGCAGCTTGGGGCAGAATGGTGAAGCTTTCTTT
- | TRBJ2-7 | once | TRBV19 | CASSIPSGSSYEQYF | TGTGCCAGTAGTATCCCTTCCGGGTCTTCCTACGAGCAGTACTTC
- | TRBJ1-1 | - | TRBV4-1 | CASSQSRLNTEAFF | TGCGCCAGCAGCCAAAGTCGGCTGAACACTGAAGCTTTCTTT
TRBD2 | TRBJ2-3 | - | TRBV5-1 | CASSLGLAGADTQYF | TGCGCCAGCAGCTTGGGGCTAGCGGGAGCAGATACGCAGTATTTT
TRBD1 | TRBJ1-4 | - | TRBV11-2 | CASSFRQGGNEKLFF | TGTGCCAGCAGCTTCCGCCAGGGGGGTAATGAAAAACTGTTTTTT
- | TRBJ2-5 | - | TRBV27 | CASRGADTGETQYF | TGTGCCAGCAGGGGGGCGGACACTGGGGAGACCCAGTACTTC
- | TRBJ1-1 | - | TRBV7-9 | CASSPARDTEAFF | TGTGCCAGCAGCCCGGCGAGGGACACTGAAGCTTTCTTT
TRBD2 | TRBJ2-5 | - | TRBV9 | CASSLGTSGRGQETQYF | TGTGCCAGCAGCCTTGGGACTAGCGGGAGAGGCCAAGAGACCCAGTACTTC
- | TRBJ1-2 | once | TRBV6-6 | CASRRAPEENYGYTF | TGTGCCAGCAGGCGGGCACCGGAGGAGAACTATGGCTACACCTTC
- | TRBJ1-3 | - | TRBV28 | CASSLRGVGNTIYF | TGTGCCAGCAGTTTAAGGGGCGTTGGAAACACCATATATTTT
TRBD1 | TRBJ1-2 | - | TRBV6-5 | CASSYSRQGALGYTF | TGTGCCAGCAGTTACTCGAGGCAGGGGGCACTCGGCTACACCTTC